These T cell receptor beta chains were read from a single sample in a study of OX40 agonist ivuxolimab in advanced cancers. The protocol was immunoSEQ multiplex PCR, while the TCRdb copy is restricted to in-frame clones and leaves out a portion. The table includes tens of thousands of clones, approximately 80% detected once. The sample was CD4+ or CD8+ T cells sorted from blood, taken in a trial of the OX40 agonist ivuxolimab. These receptors were collected from an adult with an advanced solid tumor such as melanoma, head and neck, liver or kidney cancer. The CDR3 runs from the conserved cysteine through the conserved F or W. A D gene is named only where the DNA matches it firmly. Rows give clone size only sometimes, using once, few, many, or a class for an expanded clone.

TRBV7-2,-,TRBD1,TRBJ1-4,CASSRQTGANEKLFF,TGTGCCAGCAGCCGCCAGACAGGGGCCAATGAAAAACTGTTTTTT
TRBV10-3,-,TRBD1,TRBJ1-6,CAISSRTGQESPLHF,TGTGCCATCAGCTCTAGGACAGGCCAAGAGTCACCCCTCCACTTT
TRBV7-8,few,TRBD2,TRBJ2-5,CASSLLAGGETQYF,TGTGCCAGCAGCTTACTAGCGGGAGGGGAGACCCAGTACTTC
TRBV5-1,-,-,TRBJ2-3,CASSLGGRVWTDTQYF,TGCGCCAGCAGCTTGGGGGGCAGGGTGTGGACAGATACGCAGTATTTT
TRBV10-3,-,-,TRBJ1-5,CAISDSPSNQPQHF,TGTGCCATCAGTGACAGCCCAAGCAATCAGCCCCAGCATTTT
TRBV5-1,-,TRBD1,TRBJ2-1,CASKRQGGDEQFF,TGCGCCAGCAAAAGACAGGGTGGCGATGAGCAGTTCTTC
TRBV5-1,-,TRBD1,TRBJ2-5,CASSLTGGTTKETQYF,TGCGCCAGCAGCTTAACAGGGGGCACGACTAAAGAGACCCAGTACTTC
TRBV7-2,-,TRBD2,TRBJ2-7,CASSLGASGDSYEQYF,TGTGCCAGCAGCTTAGGTGCTAGCGGGGACTCCTACGAGCAGTACTTC
TRBV29-1,once,TRBD1,TRBJ1-1,CSAWTGSTEAFF,TGCAGCGCTTGGACAGGGAGCACTGAAGCTTTCTTT
TRBV11-3,-,-,TRBJ1-5,CASSLDGGYQPQHF,TGTGCCAGCAGCTTAGACGGAGGGTATCAGCCCCAGCATTTT
TRBV7-2,-,TRBD2,TRBJ2-1,CASSFSGGEYNEQFF,TGTGCCAGCAGCTTCAGCGGGGGGGAATACAATGAGCAGTTCTTC
TRBV28,-,-,TRBJ1-4,CASSGQPTNEKLFF,TGTGCCAGCAGCGGACAGCCAACTAATGAAAAACTGTTTTTT
TRBV7-2,-,-,TRBJ2-7,CASSSSPYEQYF,TGTGCCAGCAGCTCGAGTCCCTACGAGCAGTACTTC
TRBV29-1,-,-,TRBJ2-5,CSAPPGQGSRTQYF,TGCAGCGCCCCCCCGGGGCAGGGCTCACGGACCCAGTACTTC
TRBV4-1,-,-,TRBJ2-6,CASSQVRQISGANVLTF,TGCGCCAGCAGCCAAGTTCGACAGATCTCTGGGGCCAACGTCCTGACTTTC
TRBV7-6,-,-,TRBJ1-6,CASSLAKSDSPLHF,TGTGCCAGCAGCTTAGCCAAATCGGATTCACCCCTCCACTTT
TRBV27,-,-,TRBJ1-2,CASSLSGPINYGYTF,TGTGCCAGCAGTTTATCTGGACCGATTAACTATGGCTACACCTTC
TRBV9,-,-,TRBJ1-1,CASSLTGTKNTEAFF,TGTGCCAGCAGCCTAACCGGGACAAAGAACACTGAAGCTTTCTTT
TRBV5-1,-,TRBD1,TRBJ2-7,CASSEDRAYYEQYF,TGCGCCAGCAGCGAGGACAGGGCATACTACGAGCAGTACTTC
TRBV6-6,-,-,TRBJ2-7,CASSHSIIGLSF,TGTGCCAGCAGCCATTCAATCATCGGGCTAAGCTTC
TRBV19,-,-,TRBJ1-3,CASMTGRAGNTIYF,TGTGCCAGTATGACAGGCAGGGCTGGAAACACCATATATTTT
TRBV10-2,-,TRBD2,TRBJ2-3,CASSDSGTNTDTQYF,TGCGCCAGCAGTGATTCCGGGACTAACACAGATACGCAGTATTTT
TRBV10-3,-,-,TRBJ1-1,CAISGSQGTLNTEAFF,TGTGCCATCAGTGGATCGCAGGGGACGCTGAACACTGAAGCTTTCTTT
TRBV5-4,-,-,TRBJ1-5,CASSQTGSDQPQHF,TGTGCCAGCAGCCAAACAGGGTCGGATCAGCCCCAGCATTTT
TRBV6-5,-,-,TRBJ2-3,CASSYQGGADTQYF,TGTGCCAGCAGTTACCAGGGTGGCGCAGATACGCAGTATTTT
TRBV9,-,-,TRBJ1-4,CASSVVGGASEKLFF,TGTGCCAGCAGCGTAGTTGGGGGGGCTTCGGAAAAACTGTTTTTT
TRBV28,-,TRBD1,TRBJ2-7,CASSSQGSEQYF,TGTGCCAGCAGCTCACAGGGGAGCGAGCAGTACTTC
TRBV20-1,-,-,TRBJ2-7,CSAQTDYEQYF,TGCAGTGCCCAGACTGACTACGAGCAGTACTTC
TRBV2,few,TRBD1,TRBJ1-2,CASRAQGAYGYTF,TGTGCCAGCAGGGCACAGGGGGCGTATGGCTACACCTTC
TRBV28,few,-,TRBJ1-2,CASRETGGDYGYTF,TGTGCCAGCAGAGAGACAGGTGGGGACTATGGCTACACCTTC
TRBV7-9,-,-,TRBJ1-1,CASSHTVPLVSFNTEAFF,TGTGCCAGCAGCCACACAGTGCCCCTGGTCTCCTTCAACACTGAAGCTTTCTTT
TRBV4-2,-,TRBD2,TRBJ2-7,CASGLSGTSGYEQYF,TGTGCCAGCGGTCTTTCCGGGACTAGCGGGTACGAGCAGTACTTC
TRBV2,-,-,TRBJ2-7,CASTVLGGYEQYF,TGTGCCAGCACCGTACTAGGGGGCTACGAGCAGTACTTC
TRBV28,-,-,TRBJ1-3,CASRLGTVSGNTIYF,TGTGCCAGTCGACTCGGGACTGTCTCTGGAAACACCATATATTTT
TRBV19,-,-,TRBJ2-7,CASSIRGPTPEQYF,TGTGCCAGTAGTATACGGGGACCCACGCCCGAGCAGTACTTC
TRBV21-1,-,-,TRBJ2-3,CASSKKGAGEVDTQYF,TGTGCCAGCAGCAAAAAAGGGGCGGGGGAGGTAGATACGCAGTATTTT
TRBV6-5,-,-,TRBJ2-2,CASSYSTGELFF,TGTGCCAGCAGTTACTCAACCGGGGAGCTGTTTTTT
TRBV5-3,-,TRBD2,TRBJ2-3,CARSLRTSGVPIASTDTQYF,TGTGCCAGAAGCTTGAGGACTAGCGGTGTCCCCATTGCTAGCACAGATACGCAGTATTTT
TRBV11-2,-,-,TRBJ2-1,CASSLVSYEQFF,TGTGCCAGCAGCTTAGTGAGCTATGAGCAGTTCTTC
TRBV10-3,-,-,TRBJ1-2,CAIRATNYGYTF,TGTGCCATCAGGGCGACTAACTATGGCTACACCTTC
TRBV28,-,TRBD1,TRBJ2-3,CASTGGQALKDTQYF,TGTGCCAGTACAGGGGGACAGGCCTTGAAAGATACGCAGTATTTT